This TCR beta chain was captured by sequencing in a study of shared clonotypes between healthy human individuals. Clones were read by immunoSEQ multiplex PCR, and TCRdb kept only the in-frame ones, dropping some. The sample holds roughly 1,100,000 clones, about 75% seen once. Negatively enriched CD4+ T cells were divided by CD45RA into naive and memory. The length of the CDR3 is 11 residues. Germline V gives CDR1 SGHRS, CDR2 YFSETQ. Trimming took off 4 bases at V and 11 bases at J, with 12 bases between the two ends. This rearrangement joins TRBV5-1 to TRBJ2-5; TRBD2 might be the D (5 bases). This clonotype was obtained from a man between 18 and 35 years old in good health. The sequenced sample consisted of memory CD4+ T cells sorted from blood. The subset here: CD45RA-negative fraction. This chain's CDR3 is CASSTTSTQYF. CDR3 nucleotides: TGCGCCAGCAGCACCACTAGTACGCAGTACTTC.